These 16 T cell receptor beta chains share one sample of origin, sequenced in a study of blood T cell repertoires in COVID-19. Measured with immunoSEQ multiplex PCR; TCRdb has only the in-frame clones, and not every one. The repertoire has about 40,000 clones, approximately 86% of them found once; the top ten carry around 20%. The material sequenced was peripheral blood. The receptor source for this set is a man in his fifties or sixties in a cohort sampled during active COVID-19.

The chain uses TRBV18 and TRBJ2-7, with 13 positions matching TRBD2. The CDR3 length is 18 residues. CDR1 is KGHSH, CDR2 LQKENI, per germline. V trimming: 6 bases; J trimming: 3 bases; junction bases outside the gene matches: 14. CDR3 residues: CASSPGTSGTPAFYEQYV. As DNA, the CDR3 is TGTGCCAGCTCCCCCGGGACTAGCGGGACACCCGCTTTCTACGAGCAGTACGTC.

The V call is TRBV11-3, the J call TRBJ2-3; 10 bases line up with TRBD2. Germline lookup yields CDR1 SGHNT and CDR2 YENEEA. This CDR3 is 15 amino acids long. V trimming: 3 bases; J trimming: 5 bases; junction bases outside the gene matches: 5. CDR3 protein: CASSLSGGALDTQYF. In DNA form, the CDR3 reads TGTGCCAGCAGCTTGAGCGGGGGGGCTTTAGATACGCAGTATTTT.

This chain joins TRBV1 and TRBJ2-3; the D segment call TRBD2 is taken from the table without a DNA check. TRBV1 is a known pseudogene. This CDR3 is built from 17 residues. The CDR3 DNA is TGCACCCGGTCGGTAGCGGGGGTTCACACTAGCACAGATACGCAGTATTTT. Translated, it gives CTRSVAGVHTSTDTQYF.

This clone was observed once. The genes are TRBV12-3 or TRBV12-4 and TRBJ2-3; D ambiguous. This CDR3 region has 13 residues. The ends were cut back, 2 bases at V and 5 bases at J, with 8 bases in the middle. CDR3 DNA: TGTGCCAGCAGTTTAAGTAAGCTAGATACGCAGTATTTT. Translated: CASSLSKLDTQYF.

The V and J genes are TRBV4-1 and TRBJ1-2; TRBD1 matches 7 bases. Germline V gives CDR1 MGHRA, CDR2 YSYEKL. The CDR3 is 16 residues long. V shed 0 bases, J shed 4 bases, and the junction held 8 bases outside the gene matches. CDR3 sequence (DNA): TGCGCCAGCAGCCAAGATCATGGGACAGATATCTATGGCTACACCTTC. Amino acid sequence: CASSQDHGTDIYGYTF.

This chain uses TRBV7-9 with TRBJ1-4, with D maybe TRBD1 (5 bases). Germline V gene sequence: CDR1 SEHNR, CDR2 FQNEAQ (reference sequence). The CDR3 runs to 15 residues. V was shortened by 5 bases and J by 7 bases, with 17 bases between the two germline ends. The CDR3 DNA is TGTGCCAGCAGCCTAACTGACAGAGATATTGAAAAACTGTTTTTT. Protein sequence: CASSLTDRDIEKLFF.

This clone was detected only once. A much larger clone lies one base from this, so it may be a read error. V and J are TRBV19 and TRBJ2-1, with D perhaps matching TRBD2 (6 bases). From germline, CDR1 is LNHDA and CDR2 SQIVND (reference sequence). The CDR3 loop spans 12 amino acids. The CDR3 here is CASSIGGGERFF. CDR3 sequence (DNA): TGTGCCAGTAGTATAGGAGGCGGGGAGCGGTTCTTC.

The genes are TRBV18 and TRBJ2-1; 8 nucleotides line up with TRBD2. With V trimmed by 2 bases and J by 10 bases, 16 bases remained unmatched. Germline values: CDR1 KGHSH, CDR2 LQKENI. The CDR3 runs 17 residues. The CDR3 nucleotides are TGTGCCAGCTCACCATCGAACGGGACTAGAGCTTTTGTGGAGCAGTTCTTC. Translation: CASSPSNGTRAFVEQFF.

This rearrangement joins TRBV28 to TRBJ2-7, with 11 bases that match TRBD2. Germline lookup yields CDR1 MDHEN and CDR2 SYDVKM. V lost 6 bases and J lost 3; bases outside the gene matches: 4. The CDR3 length is 14 residues. CDR3 sequence: CASRAGLAVYEQYV. In DNA, the CDR3 is TGTGCCAGCAGGGCGGGACTAGCGGTCTACGAGCAGTACGTC.

This sequence joins TRBV3-1 (or the pseudogene TRBV3-2) and TRBJ2-5; TRBD1 matches at 9 bases. The CDR3 is 17 amino acids. V shed 2 bases and J 2 bases; nucleotides not matched to a gene: 9. From germline, CDR1 is LGHDT and CDR2 YNNKEL (reference sequence). CDR3: CASSQPSDRGFQETQYF. DNA for the CDR3: TGTGCCAGCAGCCAACCCTCGGACAGGGGCTTTCAAGAGACCCAGTACTTC.

The V call is TRBV7-2, the J call TRBJ1-2; tentative D call: TRBD1 (6 bases). V was pared by 1 base and J by 4 bases, with 13 bases between. This CDR3 comprises 15 residues. Germline CDR1 is SGHTA and CDR2 is FQGNSA. This CDR3 is CASSLVGRTVYGYTF. The CDR3 DNA is TGTGCCAGCAGCTTAGTCGGCCGGACAGTCTATGGCTACACCTTC.

CDR3 sequence reads: CASSARERDTDTQYF. CDR3 nucleotide sequence: TGTGCCAGCAGCGCGCGGGAGAGGGACACAGATACGCAGTATTTT. This sequence joins TRBV11-2 and TRBJ2-3, with 7 bases matching TRBD2. V was clipped by 5 bases and J by 2 bases; unmatched bases: 7. The V gene's germline CDR1 is SGHAT and CDR2 FQNNGV. CDR3 size: 15 residues.

V and J are TRBV12-5 and TRBJ2-3, with no clear D. The V end was cut by 2 bases, the J end by 5 bases, with 5 bases between. CDR1 and CDR2 from the germline V gene are LGHNT and FRNRAP. This CDR3 is 12 amino acids long. CDR3 sequence (DNA): TGTGCTAGTGGTTTGCGTTTAGATACGCAGTATTTT. Its translation is CASGLRLDTQYF.

The V gene is TRBV11-3, the J gene TRBJ2-1; TRBD2 might be the D (5 bases). The CDR3 is 13 residues long. Germline loops: CDR1 SGHNT, CDR2 YENEEA. V dropped 1 base and J dropped 12 bases, with 13 bases sitting between them. The CDR3 DNA reads as TGTGCCAGCAGCTTAGGTATTCTAGAGGGGCAGTTCTTC. This encodes CASSLGILEGQFF.

Of note for this clone: Its ends do not fully match the called genes, so a read error is possible. The V and J genes are TRBV7-7 and TRBJ2-1, with 13 nucleotides matching TRBD2. Germline assignment: CDR1 SSHAT and CDR2 FNYEAQ (reference sequence). The CDR3 loop spans 16 amino acids. CDR3 amino acids: CASSSRLAGGHNEQFF. DNA of the CDR3: TGTGCTAGCAGCAGCCGACTAGCGGGGGGCCACAATGAGCAGTTCTTC. The entire variable domain, with the rest obtained from reference TRBV7-7 and TRBJ2-1, is as follows: GAGVSQSPRYKVTKRGQDVTLRCDPISSHATLYWYQQALGQGPEFLTYFNYEAQPDKSGLPSDRFSAERPEGSISTLTIQRTEQRDSAMYRCASSSRLAGGHNEQFFGPGTRLTVL.

This chain links TRBV28 with TRBJ1-5; TRBD1 aligns across 10 bases. Looked up from germline, CDR1 is MDHEN and CDR2 is SYDVKM. V shed 2 bases, J shed 6 bases, and the junction held 4 bases outside the gene matches. This CDR3 is built from 15 residues. The CDR3 coding sequence is TGTGCCAGCAGTTTAGGGGACAGGGGCCGTCAGCCCCAGCATTTT. It yields the protein CASSLGDRGRQPQHF. Filled out from reference TRBV28 and TRBJ1-5, the complete variable domain reads DVKVTQSSRYLVKRTGEKVFLECVQDMDHENMFWYRQDPGLGLRLIYFSYDVKMKEKGDIPEGYSVSREKKERFSLILESASTNQTSMYLCASSLGDRGRQPQHFGDGTRLSIL.